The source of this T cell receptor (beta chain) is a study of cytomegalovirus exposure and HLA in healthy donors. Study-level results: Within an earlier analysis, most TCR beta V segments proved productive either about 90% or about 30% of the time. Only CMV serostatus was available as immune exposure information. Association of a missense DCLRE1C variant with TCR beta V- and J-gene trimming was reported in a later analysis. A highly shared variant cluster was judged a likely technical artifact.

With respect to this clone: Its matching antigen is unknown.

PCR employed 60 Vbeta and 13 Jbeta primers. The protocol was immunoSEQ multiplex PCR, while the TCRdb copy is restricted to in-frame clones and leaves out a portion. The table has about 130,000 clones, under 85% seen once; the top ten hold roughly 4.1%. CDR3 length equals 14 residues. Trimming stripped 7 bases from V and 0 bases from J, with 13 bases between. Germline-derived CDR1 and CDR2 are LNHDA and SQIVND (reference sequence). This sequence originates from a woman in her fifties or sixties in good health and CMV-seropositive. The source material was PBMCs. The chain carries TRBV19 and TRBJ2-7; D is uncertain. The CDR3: CASTWSASSYEQYF. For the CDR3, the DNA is TGTGCCAGTACCTGGTCCGCTAGCTCCTACGAGCAGTACTTC.